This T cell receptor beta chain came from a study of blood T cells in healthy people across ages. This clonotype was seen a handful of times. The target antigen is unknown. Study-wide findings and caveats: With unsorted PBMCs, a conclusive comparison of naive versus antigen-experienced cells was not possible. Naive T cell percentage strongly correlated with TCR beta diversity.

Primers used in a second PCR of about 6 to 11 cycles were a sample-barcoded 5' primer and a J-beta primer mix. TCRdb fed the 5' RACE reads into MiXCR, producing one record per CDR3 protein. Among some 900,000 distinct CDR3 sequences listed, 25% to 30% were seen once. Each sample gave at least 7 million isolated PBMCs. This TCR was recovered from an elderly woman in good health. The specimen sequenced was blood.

CDR3: CASSLQGMGQPQHF. In nucleotides, the CDR3 is TGTGCCAGCAGCTTACAGGGTATGGGTCAGCCCCAGCATTTT. The rearrangement joins TRBV7-2 to TRBJ1-5; possible D gene TRBD1, 5 bases. Germline V CDR1 and CDR2: SGHTA, FQGNSA. Trimming removed 2 bases from V and 6 bases from J, with 11 bases in between. The CDR3 has 14 residues.